Below, one T cell receptor beta chain is given with its context. Its specificity is unknown. The data originate from a study of T cell repertoires in cytomegalovirus infection. As for the study in general: In the study, CMV epitopes included recently identified HLA-C-restricted and well-studied HLA-B-restricted ones. Indications of both CMV infection and matching HLA type were provided by public TCR beta signatures. Whole-study findings and limits: Accumulated public TCR beta family frequency recognized individuals carrying CMV together with the relevant HLA. Dominant in the ex vivo response were TCR beta clonotypes restricted by HLA-C and specific for CMV.

From the reads, TCRdb called clonotypes with MiXCR, one entry per CDR3 protein. The sample shows some 920,000 distinct CDR3 sequences, roughly a third of them seen only once. CDR3 length: 13 amino acids. V dropped 10 bases and J dropped 4; count of bases not matched to a gene: 9. Germline loops: CDR1 SNHLY, CDR2 FYNNEI. The input for sequencing was cultured CD8+ T cells from PBMCs, taken from culture after CMV antigen stimulation. The chain employs TRBV2 and TRBJ1-1, with 7 bases matching TRBD1. This clonotype was obtained from a human donor in good health (CMV status not recorded). Some clones in this sample may be carry-over from other donors' samples. CDR3 sequence reads: CANPTGLVTEAFF. DNA for the CDR3: TGTGCCAACCCGACAGGGCTGGTCACTGAAGCTTTCTTT.